The T cell receptor beta chain under discussion was sequenced for a study of response to subunit inactivated influenza vaccine. Regarding the study as a whole: The study's authors posited that every seasonal influenza vaccination enlists few new T cells.

Trimming left V 5 bases short and J 6 bases short, with 7 bases between. Germline CDR1 and CDR2: MDHEN and SYDVKM. The CDR3 covers 11 residues. TCRdb re-derived calls from the RT-PCR reads in MiXCR, one entry per CDR3 protein. Of roughly 500,000 distinct CDR3 sequences listed, approximately 24% are singletons. This clonotype was counted a few times. What it binds is unknown. The chain employs TRBV28 and TRBJ1-2; D is ambiguous. The sample consisted of CD4+ T cells sorted from PBMCs, taken roughly 5 days after vaccination. This sequence was found in a man between 50 and 59 years old who received an inactivated influenza vaccine. The CDR3 spells CASSGVHGYTF. Written as DNA, the CDR3 is TGTGCCAGCAGTGGGGTCCATGGCTACACCTTC.